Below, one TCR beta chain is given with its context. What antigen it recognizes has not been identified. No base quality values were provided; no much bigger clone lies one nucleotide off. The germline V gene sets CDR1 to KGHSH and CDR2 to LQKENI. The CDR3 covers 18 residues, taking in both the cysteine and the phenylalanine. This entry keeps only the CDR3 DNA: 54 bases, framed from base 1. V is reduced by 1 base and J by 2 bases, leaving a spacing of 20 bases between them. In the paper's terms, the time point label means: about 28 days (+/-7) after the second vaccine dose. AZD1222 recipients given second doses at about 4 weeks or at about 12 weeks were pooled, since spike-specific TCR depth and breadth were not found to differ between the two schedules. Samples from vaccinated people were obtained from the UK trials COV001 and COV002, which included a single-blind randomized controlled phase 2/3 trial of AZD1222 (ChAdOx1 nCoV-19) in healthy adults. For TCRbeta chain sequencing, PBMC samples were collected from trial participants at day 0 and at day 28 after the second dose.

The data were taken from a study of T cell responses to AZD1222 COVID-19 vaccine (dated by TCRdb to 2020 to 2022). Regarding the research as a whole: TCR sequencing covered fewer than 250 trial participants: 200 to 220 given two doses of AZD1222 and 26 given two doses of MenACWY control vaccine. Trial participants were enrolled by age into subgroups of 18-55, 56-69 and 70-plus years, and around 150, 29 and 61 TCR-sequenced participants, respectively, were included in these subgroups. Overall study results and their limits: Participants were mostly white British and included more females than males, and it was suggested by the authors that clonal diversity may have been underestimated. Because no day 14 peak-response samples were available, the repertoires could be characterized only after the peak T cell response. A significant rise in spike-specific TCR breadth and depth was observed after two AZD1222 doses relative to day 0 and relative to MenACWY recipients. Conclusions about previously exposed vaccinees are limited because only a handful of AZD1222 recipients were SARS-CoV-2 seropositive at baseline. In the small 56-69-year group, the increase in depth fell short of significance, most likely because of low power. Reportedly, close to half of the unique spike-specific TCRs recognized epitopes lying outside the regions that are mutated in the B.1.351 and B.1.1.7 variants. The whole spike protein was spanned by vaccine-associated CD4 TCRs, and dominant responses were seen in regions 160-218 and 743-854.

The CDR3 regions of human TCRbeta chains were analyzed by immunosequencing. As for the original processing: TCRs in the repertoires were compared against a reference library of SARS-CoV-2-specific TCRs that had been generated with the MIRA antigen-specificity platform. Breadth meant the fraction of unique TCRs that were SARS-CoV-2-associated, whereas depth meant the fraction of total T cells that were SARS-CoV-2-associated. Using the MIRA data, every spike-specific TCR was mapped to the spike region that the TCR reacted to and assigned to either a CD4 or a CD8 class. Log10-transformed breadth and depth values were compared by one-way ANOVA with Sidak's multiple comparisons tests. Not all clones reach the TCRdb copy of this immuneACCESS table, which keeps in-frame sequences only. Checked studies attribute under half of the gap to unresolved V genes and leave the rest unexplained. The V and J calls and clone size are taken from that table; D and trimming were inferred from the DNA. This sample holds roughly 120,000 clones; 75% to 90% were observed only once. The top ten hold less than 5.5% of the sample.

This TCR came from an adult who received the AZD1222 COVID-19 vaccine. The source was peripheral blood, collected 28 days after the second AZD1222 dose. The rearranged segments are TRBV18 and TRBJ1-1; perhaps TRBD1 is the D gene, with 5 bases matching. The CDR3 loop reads CASSPRLDSRGVNTEAFF. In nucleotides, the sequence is TGTGCCAGCTCACCACGATTGGACTCCCGAGGGGTCAACACTGAAGCTTTCTTT.